This paragraph covers one TCR beta chain sequence. The antigen remains undetermined. Assay used: immunoSEQ multiplex PCR; TCRdb lists only in-frame clones, some missing. The data contain 40,000 or so clones, 65% to 90% of them singletons. These data are taken from a study of lymphopenia after photon versus proton radiotherapy. Study-level results: Larger post-nadir TCR diversity loss correlated inversely with survival in deceased patients. Only patients who died were analyzed for survival; proton advantage is unproven. Photon-treated patients lost naive T cells and TCR diversity; proton-treated stayed stable.

The sequencing used peripheral blood, collected from a patient treated with photon-based radiotherapy. This clonotype was sampled from a man between 40 and 49 years old with gastric cancer.

CDR3 bases: TGCGCCAGCAGCTTGAGGGACTTCCCAATCCACACTGAAGCTTTCTTT. Its protein is CASSLRDFPIHTEAFF. V gene TRBV5-1 combines with J gene TRBJ1-1, with D possibly matching TRBD1 (5 bases). Germline loops: CDR1 SGHRS, CDR2 YFSETQ. Trimming removed 1 base from V and 3 bases from J, with 16 bases in between. The CDR3 spans 16 residues.